The following is a TCR beta chain sequence with its context. Its antigen remains unknown. Per the germline V gene, CDR1 is SGHNT and CDR2 is YYREEE (reference sequence). V was trimmed by 0 bases and J by 3 bases, leaving 12 bases between them. The CDR3 sequence is 15 residues long. TCRdb re-analysed the reads in MiXCR, keeping a single row per CDR3 protein. The table lists more than 300,000 distinct CDR3 sequences, roughly 34% of them singletons. The data stem from a study of T cell repertoires in cytomegalovirus infection. As for the study in general: Evidence of both CMV infection and a matching HLA type came from public TCR beta signatures. General observations from the study: The cumulative frequency of public TCR beta families distinguished individuals who carried CMV together with the relevant HLA.

This sequence joins TRBV5-4 and TRBJ1-1; no reliable D call. The sample here was cultured PBMCs, taken from culture after CMV antigen stimulation. The source of this sequence is a human donor in good health (CMV status not recorded). Some clones in this sample may be carry-over from other donors' samples. The CDR3 reads CASSLAGVSDTEAFF. Written as DNA, the CDR3 is TGTGCCAGCAGCTTGGCCGGGGTTTCGGACACTGAAGCTTTCTTT.